The entry below gives a single T cell receptor beta chain sequence along with its context. Germline CDR1 and CDR2: SGHDT and YYEEEE. The CDR3 length is 15 residues. V was cut by 4 bases and J by 14 bases, with 27 bases left in between. This sample stems from a study of shared clonotypes between healthy human individuals. As processed by the authors: As immunoSEQ supplied junction-only sequences (without quality scores), filtering differed. Here immunoSEQ multiplex PCR was the method, and the copy in TCRdb shows in-frame clones only, minus some. That table gives V, J and clone size, and the DNA gave D and trimming. The table has some 510,000 clones, 79% seen once. HIV-negative, healthy adults without recent acute infections or vaccinations were the donors. There were only Caucasian adults among the donors, and all lived in Nashville, Tennessee.

The sample consisted of PBMCs. The clonotype comes from a middle-aged woman in good health. Some clones in this sample may be carry-over from other donors' samples. V and J are TRBV5-6 and TRBJ2-5, with D possibly being TRBD1 (6 bases). The CDR3 DNA reads TGTGCCAGCAGCACCCACCGGGACATCTACGAACCTCAATACTTC. Its translation: CASSTHRDIYEPQYF. The whole variable domain, remainder taken from reference TRBV5-6 and TRBJ2-5, is DAGVTQSPTHLIKTRGQQVTLRCSPKSGHDTVSWYQQALGQGPQFIFQYYEEEERQRGNFPDRFSGHQFPNYSSELNVNALLLGDSALYLCASSTHRDIYEPQYFGPGTRLLVL.